This is a list of T cell receptor beta chains from one sample in a study of early T cells in non-severe SARS-CoV-2 infection. TCRdb re-derived calls from the 5' RACE reads in MiXCR, one entry per CDR3 protein. The table lists tens of thousands of distinct CDR3 sequences, 6.2% of them singletons. The sequencing here drew on whole blood, taken at baseline. The receptors here all came from an adult who was a healthcare worker with PCR-confirmed SARS-CoV-2 infection or an uninfected control (not recorded which). CDR3s include the opening cysteine and the closing phenylalanine or tryptophan. A D gene is named only where the DNA matches it firmly. Rows give clone size only sometimes, using once, few, many, or a class for an expanded clone.

TRBJ1-2 . many TRBV6-9 TGTGCCGTACGGACCTCCACTTACTATGGCTACACCTTC CAVRTSTYYGYTF
TRBJ1-3 . . TRBV7-2 TGTGCCAGCAGCCACGGGGGTGGAAACACCATATATTTT CASSHGGGNTIYF
TRBJ1-6 . few TRBV6-1 TGTGCCAGCAGTGAAGCGCTTCGGGGGAGCTCCTATAATTCACCCCTCCACTTT CASSEALRGSSYNSPLHF
TRBJ2-3 TRBD2 . TRBV18 TGTCCCAGCTCACACCGACTAGCGGGAGATAGCACAGATACGCAGTATTTT CPSSHRLAGDSTDTQYF
TRBJ2-3 . many TRBV7-8 TGTGCCAGCGGCCACGGGCCTCCCGTGGATACGCAGTATTTT CASGHGPPVDTQYF
TRBJ2-1 TRBD2 many TRBV19 TGTGCCAGTAGTATAGATGGGACTACCCAAATGATGCAGTTCTTC CASSIDGTTQMMQFF
TRBJ2-7 TRBD1 . TRBV27 TGTGCCAGCAGTTTAAGACAGGGGGCCTACGAGCAGTACTTC CASSLRQGAYEQYF
TRBJ2-5 . few TRBV19 TGTGCCAGTAGTATTTCGGGAGGGGGCAAGACCCAGTACTTC CASSISGGGKTQYF
TRBJ1-5 . . TRBV24-1 TGTGCCACCAGCCCCCCCGGGGCACAGCCCCAGCATTTT CATSPPGAQPQHF
TRBJ1-1 TRBD1 many TRBV6-5 TGTGCCAGCAGTTTAGGACAGGGGGCTTGGGATACTGAAGCTTTCTTT CASSLGQGAWDTEAFF
TRBJ1-5 . many TRBV25-1 TGTGCCAGCAGTGAGTCAACTCGTCCCGAAGGCAATCAGCCCCAGCATTTT CASSESTRPEGNQPQHF
TRBJ2-3 . many TRBV12-3/TRBV12-4 TGTGCCAGCATTACTCTGGGAGAAAGCACAGATACGCAGTATTTT CASITLGESTDTQYF
TRBJ2-1 TRBD2 few TRBV24-1 TGTGCCACCAGTAGCGGGAGGGCCGTGACGCAGTTCTTC CATSSGRAVTQFF
TRBJ2-7 . many TRBV19 TGTGCCAGTAGCACCTCCCCCGGCGGCTCAGCCTACGAGCAGTACTTC CASSTSPGGSAYEQYF
TRBJ2-7 TRBD2 medium-sized TRBV28 TGTGCCACAACGGGACTAGCGGGAGCCTACGAGCAGTACTTC CATTGLAGAYEQYF
TRBJ2-1 TRBD2 many TRBV11-1 TGTGCCAGCAGTTACCTAGCGGGAGGGTACAATGAGCAGTTCTTC CASSYLAGGYNEQFF
TRBJ1-5 . many TRBV7-8 TGTGCCAGCGTAGAGATGGTAAATAGCAATCAGCCCCAGCATTTT CASVEMVNSNQPQHF
TRBJ2-1 TRBD2 many TRBV11-2 TGTGCCAGCACCCCCCGCAGCGGGAACGTTTATGAGCAGTTCTTC CASTPRSGNVYEQFF
TRBJ2-1 TRBD1 . TRBV2 TGTGCCAGCAGCTTCAGGGGGTCTAAAGGGAATGAGCAGTTCTTC CASSFRGSKGNEQFF
TRBJ1-1 . many TRBV29-1 TGCAGCGTCGCGCCCAATCGAGTCCTGAACACTGAAGCTTTCTTT CSVAPNRVLNTEAFF
TRBJ2-5 TRBD1 many TRBV10-3 TGTGCCATCAGACAGACAGGGGCCCAAGAGACCCAGTACTTC CAIRQTGAQETQYF
TRBJ1-5 . few TRBV11-1 TGTGCCAGCAGCTATACAGGGAATCAGCCCCAGCATTTT CASSYTGNQPQHF
TRBJ1-1 . few TRBV6-2/TRBV6-3 TGTGCCAGCAGTTACCCCGCTGAAGCTTTCTTT CASSYPAEAFF
TRBJ1-1 . few TRBV28 TGTGCCAGCAGCACCCGTCCTAGGTACACTGAAGCTTTCTTT CASSTRPRYTEAFF
TRBJ1-1 . . TRBV7-2 TGTGCCAGCAGCATTGACCGGACAGCCCTGAACACTGAAGCTTTCTTT CASSIDRTALNTEAFF
TRBJ2-1 TRBD2 few TRBV5-1 TGCGCCAGCAGCTTCTCTAGCGGGAGTTACAATGAGCAGTTCTTC CASSFSSGSYNEQFF
TRBJ2-2 . many TRBV6-1 TGTGCCAGCAGTGGATCAGAAACGAACACCGGGGAGCTGTTTTTT CASSGSETNTGELFF
TRBJ1-1 . many TRBV27 TGTGCCAGCAGTTCATGGAACACAGAAGCTTTCTTT CASSSWNTEAFF
TRBJ2-7 . . TRBV6-2/TRBV6-3 TGTGCCAGCAGTTACTCGTTGCGGGATGTATCCTACGAGCAGTACTTC CASSYSLRDVSYEQYF
TRBJ2-1 TRBD2 few TRBV12-3/TRBV12-4 TGTGCCAGCTGTCCTAGCGGGAGGTCTGAGCAGTTCTTC CASCPSGRSEQFF
TRBJ2-1 . . TRBV12-3/TRBV12-4 TGTGCCAGCAGTTTGATCGGGGACGAGCAGTTCTTC CASSLIGDEQFF
TRBJ1-1 . many TRBV6-2/TRBV6-3 TGTGCCAGCAGTTACACCACCCCGAGGAGGACTGAAGCTTTCTTT CASSYTTPRRTEAFF
TRBJ2-1 TRBD2 many TRBV7-2 TGTGCCAGCAGTCTCGGACTAGCGGACTCCTACAATGAGCAGTTCTTC CASSLGLADSYNEQFF
TRBJ1-2 TRBD1 many TRBV10-3 TGTGCCATCAGTGAGTCACAGGGGGCGAGGGGCTACACCTTC CAISESQGARGYTF
TRBJ1-4 . few TRBV27 TGTGCCAGCAGGAACACTCAATTACAGGGAAACGAAAAACTGTTTTTT CASRNTQLQGNEKLFF
TRBJ2-7 TRBD1 . TRBV29-1 TGCAGCGTCTCAATACAGGGGGCTAACTACGAGCAGTACTTC CSVSIQGANYEQYF
TRBJ2-1 . few TRBV10-3 TGTGCCATCAGTGAGTCGCCGGAATTTCAGTTCTTC CAISESPEFQFF
TRBJ2-1 TRBD2 many TRBV6-1 TGTGCCAGCAGGTTCGGGGCGGGAGCGGCTGAGCAGTTCTTC CASRFGAGAAEQFF
TRBJ2-3 TRBD2 many TRBV5-1 TGCGCCAGCAGCTTGGGGCTAGCGGGAGCCGGAGATACGCAGTATTTT CASSLGLAGAGDTQYF
TRBJ2-7 . few TRBV18 TGTGCCAGCTCACCTAACGGATACGAGCAGTACTTC CASSPNGYEQYF
TRBJ1-2 . . TRBV28 TGTGCCAGCTTATTGCAAGGGAACTATGGCTACACCTTC CASLLQGNYGYTF
TRBJ1-3 . . TRBV12-2 TGTGCAAGTCGCTCCTTGAACACCATATATTTT CASRSLNTIYF
TRBJ1-5 TRBD1 . TRBV20-1 TGCAGTGTCAGACAGGGGGCTAGTCAGCCCCAGCATTTT CSVRQGASQPQHF
TRBJ2-3 . few TRBV20-1 TGCAGGCCCGTCAGTGGGGCAGTGGCAGATACGCAGTATTTT CRPVSGAVADTQYF
TRBJ2-7 . . TRBV27 TGTGCCAGCAGCTCGTACACAGGGACCGAGCAGTACTTC CASSSYTGTEQYF
TRBJ2-7 . medium-sized TRBV29-1 TGCAGCGTGTCTGACGGGACCTACGAGCAGTACTTC CSVSDGTYEQYF